This T cell receptor (beta chain) was recovered during a study of T cell responses to AZD1222 COVID-19 vaccine (dated by TCRdb to about 2021). Some background on the complete study: AZD1222 recipients whose second dose came at about 4 weeks and those whose second dose came at about 12 weeks were combined into one group, since spike-specific TCR depth and breadth did not differ between the two schedules. Enrollment into the trials was organized by age into subgroups of 18-55, 56-69 and 70-plus years, and those subgroups contained about 160, 30 and 59 TCR-sequenced participants, respectively. A total of roughly 240 trial participants underwent TCR sequencing, of whom some 210 received two doses of AZD1222 and around 26 received two doses of the MenACWY control vaccine.

Details on this clone: Its antigen is currently not known. Per-nucleotide qualities are absent, and no much larger clonotype sits a single base away.

The meaning of the sample's time point label: baseline before first vaccination. The vaccinee samples were drawn from two UK trials, COV001 and COV002, one of which was a single-blind randomized controlled phase 2/3 trial testing AZD1222 (ChAdOx1 nCoV-19) in healthy adults. For TCRbeta chain sequencing, PBMC samples were collected from trial participants at day 0 and at day 28 after the second dose. There are 13 amino acids in the CDR3, from cysteine to phenylalanine inclusive. Only the CDR3 DNA is retained, 39 bases long and in frame from the first base. The germline V gene supplies CDR1 SGDLS and CDR2 YYNGEE. Trimming removed 2 bases from V and 8 bases from J, leaving 13 bases between the germline ends. The CDR3 regions of human TCRbeta chains were analyzed by immunosequencing. In the authors' own workflow: TCRs in the repertoires were compared against a reference library of SARS-CoV-2-specific TCRs that had been generated with the MIRA antigen-specificity platform. Breadth was defined as the fraction of unique TCRs that were SARS-CoV-2-associated, and depth was defined as the fraction of total T cells that were SARS-CoV-2-associated. Using the MIRA data, each spike-specific TCR was mapped to the spike region that the TCR reacts to and placed in a CD4 or CD8 class. Log10-transformed breadth and depth values were compared by one-way ANOVA with Sidak's multiple comparisons tests. This is the immuneACCESS table as TCRdb keeps it, with only in-frame sequences that have V and J called. A part of the clones is gone; compared with another copy, unresolved V genes explain less than half, and the rest is unexplained. V, J and clone size derive from that table, while D and trimming were established from the DNA sequence. For this sample there are roughly 100,000 clones; around nine tenths appear just once. The ten largest make up 20% to 25% of the sample.

What the research found in general, with its limitations: Participants were mostly white British and included more females than males, and it was suggested by the authors that clonal diversity may have been underestimated. Because no samples from the day 14 peak response were available, repertoires could be characterized only after the peak T cell response. In the small 56-69-year group, the increase in depth fell short of significance, most likely because of low power. Nearly half of unique spike-specific TCRs reportedly recognized epitopes outside regions mutated in the B.1.351 and B.1.1.7 variants. CD4 TCRs associated with the vaccine covered the entire spike protein, and the dominant responses were in regions 160-218 and 743-854. Conclusions about previously exposed vaccinees are limited because only 5 or 6 AZD1222 recipients were SARS-CoV-2 seropositive at baseline. Spike-specific TCR breadth and depth rose significantly after two AZD1222 doses compared with day 0 and with MenACWY recipients.

This sample comprised peripheral blood, obtained on day 0 of AZD1222 vaccination. The V and J segments used are TRBV9 and TRBJ1-2; a weak D assignment points to TRBD1 (6 bases agree). The sequence came from an adult in good health. The base sequence is TGTGCCAGCAGCGTGGACAGAACCGGGGGCTACACCTTC. It translates to CASSVDRTGGYTF.